A single T cell receptor beta chain is shown here with its context. This specimen comes from a study of blood T cell repertoires in COVID-19. Study background: Whether acute or convalescent, the COVID-19 samples came from the United States, Italy and Spain.

Trimming at V came to 6 bases and at J to 4 bases, leaving 12 bases not matched to a gene. The CDR3 length is 16 residues. Per germline, CDR1 LNHDA and CDR2 SQIVND (reference sequence). In the original processing: Estimation of nucleated cell counts was performed using reference gene primer amplification. The protocol was immunoSEQ multiplex PCR, while the TCRdb copy is restricted to in-frame clones and leaves out a portion. That table supplies the V and J calls and clone size; D and trimming were determined from the DNA. The table includes about 260,000 clones, 85% to 90% detected once. Sequencing was carried out using peripheral blood. This TCR was sampled from a woman aged 40-49 years with acute or convalescent COVID-19. This chain joins TRBV19 and TRBJ1-2, with 9 bases identical to TRBD1. The CDR3 DNA follows: TGTGCCAGTAGCCGACAAGGGACAGGGAGATCCTATGGCTACACCTTC. Amino acids: CASSRQGTGRSYGYTF.